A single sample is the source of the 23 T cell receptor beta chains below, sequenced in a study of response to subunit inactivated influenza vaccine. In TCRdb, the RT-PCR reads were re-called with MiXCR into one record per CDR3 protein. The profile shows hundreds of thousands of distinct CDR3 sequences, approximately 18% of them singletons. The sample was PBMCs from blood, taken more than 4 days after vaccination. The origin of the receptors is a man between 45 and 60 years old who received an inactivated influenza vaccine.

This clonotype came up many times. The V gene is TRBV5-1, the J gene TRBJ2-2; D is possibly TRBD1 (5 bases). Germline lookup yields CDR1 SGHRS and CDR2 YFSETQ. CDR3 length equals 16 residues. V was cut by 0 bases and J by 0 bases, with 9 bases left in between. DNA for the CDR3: TGCGCCAGCAGCTTGGTAGGGGCGACGAACACCGGGGAGCTGTTTTTT. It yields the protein CASSLVGATNTGELFF. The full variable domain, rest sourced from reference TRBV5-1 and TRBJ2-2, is KAGVTQTPRYLIKTRGQQVTLSCSPISGHRSVSWYQQTPGQGLQFLFEYFSETQRNKGNFPGRFSGRQFSNSRSEMNVSTLELGDSALYLCASSLVGATNTGELFFGEGSRLTVL.

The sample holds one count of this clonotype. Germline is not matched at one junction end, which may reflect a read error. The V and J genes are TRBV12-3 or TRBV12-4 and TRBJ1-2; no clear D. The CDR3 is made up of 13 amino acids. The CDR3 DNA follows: TGTGCCAGCAGCTTAGACGGTCCCGGTGGCTACACCTTC. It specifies CASSLDGPGGYTF.

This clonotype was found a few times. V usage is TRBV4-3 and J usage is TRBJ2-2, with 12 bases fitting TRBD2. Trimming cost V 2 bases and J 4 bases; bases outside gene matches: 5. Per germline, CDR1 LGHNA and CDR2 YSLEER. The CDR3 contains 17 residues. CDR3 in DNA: TGCGCCAGCAGCCAAAGACTAGCGGGGGCCTTCACCGGGGAGCTGTTTTTT. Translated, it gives CASSQRLAGAFTGELFF.

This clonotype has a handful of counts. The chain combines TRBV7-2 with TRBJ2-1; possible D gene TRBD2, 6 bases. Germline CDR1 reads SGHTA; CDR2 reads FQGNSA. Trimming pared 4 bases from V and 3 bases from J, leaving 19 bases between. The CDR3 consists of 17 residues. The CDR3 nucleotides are TGTGCCAGCAGCTCTTTGATTGGGCGGGGCCTCTACAATGAGCAGTTCTTC. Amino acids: CASSSLIGRGLYNEQFF.

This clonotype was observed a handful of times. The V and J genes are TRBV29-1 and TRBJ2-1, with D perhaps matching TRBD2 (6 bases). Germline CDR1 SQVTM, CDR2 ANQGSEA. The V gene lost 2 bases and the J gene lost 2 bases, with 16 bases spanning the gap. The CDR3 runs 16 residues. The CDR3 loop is CSVELGGQGTYNEQFF. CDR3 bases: TGCAGCGTTGAATTGGGAGGCCAGGGTACCTACAATGAGCAGTTCTTC.

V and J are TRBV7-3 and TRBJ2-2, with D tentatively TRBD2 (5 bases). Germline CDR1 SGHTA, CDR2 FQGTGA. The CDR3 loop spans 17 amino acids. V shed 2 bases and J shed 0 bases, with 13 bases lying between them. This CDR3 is CASSLSQRTPNTGELFF. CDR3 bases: TGTGCCAGCAGCTTATCTCAGCGGACCCCGAACACCGGGGAGCTGTTTTTT.

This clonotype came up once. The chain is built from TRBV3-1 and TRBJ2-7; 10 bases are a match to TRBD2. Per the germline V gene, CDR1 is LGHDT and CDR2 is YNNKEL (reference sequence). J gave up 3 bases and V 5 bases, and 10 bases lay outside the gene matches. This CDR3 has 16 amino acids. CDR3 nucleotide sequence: TGTGCCAGCAGCTATGTCGCTAGCGGGAGTATCTACGAGCAGTACTTC. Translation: CASSYVASGSIYEQYF.

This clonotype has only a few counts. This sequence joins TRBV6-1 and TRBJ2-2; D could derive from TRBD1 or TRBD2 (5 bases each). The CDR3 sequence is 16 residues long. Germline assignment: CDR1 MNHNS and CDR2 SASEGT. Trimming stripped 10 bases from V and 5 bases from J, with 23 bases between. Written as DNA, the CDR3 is TGTGCCACCCTCGTCGGAACGGGGCCGTATACCGGGGAGCTGTTTTTT. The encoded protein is CATLVGTGPYTGELFF.

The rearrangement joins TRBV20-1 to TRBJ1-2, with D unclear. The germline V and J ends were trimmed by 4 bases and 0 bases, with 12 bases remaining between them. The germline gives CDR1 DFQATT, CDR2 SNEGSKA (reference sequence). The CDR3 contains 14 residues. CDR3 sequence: CSATDVYANYGYTF. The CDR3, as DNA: TGCAGTGCTACGGACGTCTACGCTAACTATGGCTACACCTTC.

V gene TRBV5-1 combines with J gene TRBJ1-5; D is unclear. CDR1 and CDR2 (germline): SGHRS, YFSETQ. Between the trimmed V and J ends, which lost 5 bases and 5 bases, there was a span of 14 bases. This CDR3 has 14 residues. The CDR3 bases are TGCGCCAGCAGTTACGACGGGAAGGATCAGCCCCAGCATTTT. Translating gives CASSYDGKDQPQHF.

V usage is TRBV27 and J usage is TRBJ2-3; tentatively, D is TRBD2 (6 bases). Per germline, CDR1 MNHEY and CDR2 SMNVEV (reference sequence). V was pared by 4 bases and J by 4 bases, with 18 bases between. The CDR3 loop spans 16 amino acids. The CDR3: CASSSPPGEAADTQYF. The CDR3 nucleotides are TGTGCCAGCAGTTCGCCCCCGGGAGAGGCCGCAGATACGCAGTATTTT.

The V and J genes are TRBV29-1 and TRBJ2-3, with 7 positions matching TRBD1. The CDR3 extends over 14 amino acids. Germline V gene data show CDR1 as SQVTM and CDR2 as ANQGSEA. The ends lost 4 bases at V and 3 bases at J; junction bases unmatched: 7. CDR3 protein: CSVVPRGKTDTQYF. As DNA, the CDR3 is TGCAGCGTTGTCCCCAGGGGGAAGACAGATACGCAGTATTTT.

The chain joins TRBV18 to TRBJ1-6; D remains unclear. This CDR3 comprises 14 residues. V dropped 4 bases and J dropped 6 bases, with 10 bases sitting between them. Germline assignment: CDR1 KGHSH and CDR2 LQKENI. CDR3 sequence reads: CASSLSTSNSPLHF. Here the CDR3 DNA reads TGTGCCAGCTCACTCTCGACAAGTAATTCACCCCTCCACTTT.

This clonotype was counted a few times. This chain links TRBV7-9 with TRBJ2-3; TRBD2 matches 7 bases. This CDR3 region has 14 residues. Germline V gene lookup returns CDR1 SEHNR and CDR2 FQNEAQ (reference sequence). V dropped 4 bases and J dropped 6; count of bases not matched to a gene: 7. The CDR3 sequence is CASSSTSSHDTQYF. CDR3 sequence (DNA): TGTGCCAGCAGCTCGACTAGCTCCCACGATACGCAGTATTTT.

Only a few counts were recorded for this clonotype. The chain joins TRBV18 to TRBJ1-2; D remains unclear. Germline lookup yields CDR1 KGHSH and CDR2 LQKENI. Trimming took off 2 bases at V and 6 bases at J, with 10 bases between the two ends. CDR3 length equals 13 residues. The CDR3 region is CASSPRESDGYTF. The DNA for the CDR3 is TGTGCCAGCTCACCAAGGGAGTCGGATGGCTACACCTTC.

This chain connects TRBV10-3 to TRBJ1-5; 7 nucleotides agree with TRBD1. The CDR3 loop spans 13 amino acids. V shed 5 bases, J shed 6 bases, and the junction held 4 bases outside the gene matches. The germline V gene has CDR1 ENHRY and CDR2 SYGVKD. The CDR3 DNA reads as TGTGCCATCAGTCGACAGGGAGGTCAGCCCCAGCATTTT. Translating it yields CAISRQGGQPQHF.

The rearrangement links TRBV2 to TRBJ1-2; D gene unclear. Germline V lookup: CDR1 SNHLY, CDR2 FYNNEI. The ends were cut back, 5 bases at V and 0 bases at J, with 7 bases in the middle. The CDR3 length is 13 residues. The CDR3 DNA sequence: TGTGCCAGCAGTCCTAACTCTAACTATGGCTACACCTTC. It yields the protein CASSPNSNYGYTF.

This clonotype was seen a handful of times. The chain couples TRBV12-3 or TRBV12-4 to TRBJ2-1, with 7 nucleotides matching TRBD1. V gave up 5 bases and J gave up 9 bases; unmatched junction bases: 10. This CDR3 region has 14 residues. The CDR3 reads CASSASVGGFEQFF. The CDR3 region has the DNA TGTGCCAGCAGTGCAAGCGTAGGGGGCTTTGAGCAGTTCTTC.

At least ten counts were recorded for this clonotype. The DNA of the CDR3 is TGTGCCACCAGTTGGGCGGGGGAAGGAGGAGATACGCAGTATTTT. This sequence encodes CATSWAGEGGDTQYF. J is TRBJ2-3 and V is TRBV24-1, with TRBD2 matching 7 bases. The CDR3 is made up of 15 amino acids. Germline loops: CDR1 KGHDR, CDR2 SFDVKD. The ends lost 6 bases at V and 5 bases at J; junction bases unmatched: 10.

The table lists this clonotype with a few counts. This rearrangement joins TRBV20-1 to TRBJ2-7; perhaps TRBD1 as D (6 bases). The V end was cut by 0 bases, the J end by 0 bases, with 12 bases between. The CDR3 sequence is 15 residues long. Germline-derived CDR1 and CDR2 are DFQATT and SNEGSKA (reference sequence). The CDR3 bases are TGCAGTGCTAGAGATCCCGGGACACCCTCCTACGAGCAGTACTTC. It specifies CSARDPGTPSYEQYF.

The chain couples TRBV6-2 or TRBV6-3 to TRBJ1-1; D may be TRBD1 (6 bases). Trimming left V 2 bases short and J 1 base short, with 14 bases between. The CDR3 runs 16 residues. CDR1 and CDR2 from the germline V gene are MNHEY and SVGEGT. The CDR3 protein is CASSYPGGQPNTEAFF. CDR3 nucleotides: TGTGCCAGCAGTTACCCAGGCGGACAGCCGAACACTGAAGCTTTCTTT.

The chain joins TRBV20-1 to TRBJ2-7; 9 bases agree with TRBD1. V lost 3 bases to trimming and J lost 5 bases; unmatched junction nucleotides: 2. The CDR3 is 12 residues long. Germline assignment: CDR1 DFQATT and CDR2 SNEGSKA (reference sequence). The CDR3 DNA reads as TGCAGTGCTAGGGGGGACAGGGACGAGCAGTACTTC. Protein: CSARGDRDEQYF.

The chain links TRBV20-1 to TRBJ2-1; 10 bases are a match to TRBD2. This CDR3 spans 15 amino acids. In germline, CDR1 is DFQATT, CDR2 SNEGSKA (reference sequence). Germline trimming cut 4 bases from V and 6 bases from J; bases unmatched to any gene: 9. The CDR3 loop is CSATQAGGLSNEQFF. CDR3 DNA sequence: TGCAGTGCTACCCAAGCGGGGGGGCTATCCAATGAGCAGTTCTTC.